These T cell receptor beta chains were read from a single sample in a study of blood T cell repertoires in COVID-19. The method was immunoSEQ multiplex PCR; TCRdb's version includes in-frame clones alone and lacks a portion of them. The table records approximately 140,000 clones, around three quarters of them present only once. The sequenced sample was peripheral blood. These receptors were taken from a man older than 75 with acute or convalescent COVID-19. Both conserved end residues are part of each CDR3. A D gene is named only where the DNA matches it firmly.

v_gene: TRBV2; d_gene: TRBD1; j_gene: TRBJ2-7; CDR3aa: CASSGGQGSEQYF; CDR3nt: TGTGCCAGCAGTGGGGGACAGGGCAGCGAGCAGTACTTC
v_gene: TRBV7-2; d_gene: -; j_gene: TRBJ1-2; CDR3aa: CASSTRGGWGYTF; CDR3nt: TGTGCCAGCAGCACCCGCGGAGGCTGGGGCTACACCTTC
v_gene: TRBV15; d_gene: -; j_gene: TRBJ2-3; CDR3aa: CATSSGEPGTQYF; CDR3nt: TGTGCCACCAGCAGTGGGGAGCCAGGTACGCAGTATTTT
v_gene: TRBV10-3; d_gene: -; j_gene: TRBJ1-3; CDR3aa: CAISAGLGSAGNTIYF; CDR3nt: TGTGCCATCAGTGCCGGACTGGGGTCCGCGGGAAACACCATATATTTT
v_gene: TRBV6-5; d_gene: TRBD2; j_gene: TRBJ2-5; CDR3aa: CASRRPGLQETQYF; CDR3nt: TGTGCCAGCAGACGCCCGGGACTACAAGAGACCCAGTACTTC
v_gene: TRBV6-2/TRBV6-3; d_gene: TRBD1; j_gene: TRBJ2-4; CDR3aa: CASSPSGTGKNIQYF; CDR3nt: TGTGCCAGCAGTCCCTCCGGGACAGGGAAAAACATTCAGTACTTC
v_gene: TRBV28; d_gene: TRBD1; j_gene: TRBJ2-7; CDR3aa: CASSGPGTGTYEQYF; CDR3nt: TGTGCCAGCTCGGGCCCCGGGACAGGGACCTACGAGCAGTACTTC
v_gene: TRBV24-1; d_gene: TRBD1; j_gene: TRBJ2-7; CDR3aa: CATSDGQGVREQYF; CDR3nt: TGTGCCACCAGTGACGGACAGGGGGTCCGAGAGCAGTACTTC
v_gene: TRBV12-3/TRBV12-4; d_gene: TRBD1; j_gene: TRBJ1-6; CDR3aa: CASGRQGSPLHF; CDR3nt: TGTGCCAGCGGACGACAGGGTTCACCCCTCCACTTT
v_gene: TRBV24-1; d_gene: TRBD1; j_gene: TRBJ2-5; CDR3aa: CATSDGKTGGWQETQYF; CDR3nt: TGTGCCACCAGTGATGGGAAGACAGGGGGCTGGCAAGAGACCCAGTACTTC
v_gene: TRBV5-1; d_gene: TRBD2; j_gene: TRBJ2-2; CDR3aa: CASRRLAGGYTGELFF; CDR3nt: TGCGCCAGCAGACGACTAGCGGGGGGGTACACCGGGGAGCTGTTTTTT